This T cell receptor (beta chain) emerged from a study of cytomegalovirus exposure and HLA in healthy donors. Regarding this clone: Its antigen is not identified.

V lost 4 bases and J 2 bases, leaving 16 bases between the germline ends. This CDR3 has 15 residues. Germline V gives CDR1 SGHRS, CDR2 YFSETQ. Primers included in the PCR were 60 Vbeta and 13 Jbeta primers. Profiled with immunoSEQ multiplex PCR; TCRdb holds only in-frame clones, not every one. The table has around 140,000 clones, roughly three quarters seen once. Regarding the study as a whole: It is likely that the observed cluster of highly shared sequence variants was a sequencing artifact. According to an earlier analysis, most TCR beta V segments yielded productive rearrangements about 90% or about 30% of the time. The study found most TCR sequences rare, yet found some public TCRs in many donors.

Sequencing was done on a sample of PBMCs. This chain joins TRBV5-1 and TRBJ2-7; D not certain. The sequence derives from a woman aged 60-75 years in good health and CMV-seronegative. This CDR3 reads CASSVGAYVTYEQYF. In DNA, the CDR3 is TGCGCCAGCAGCGTTGGAGCGTACGTAACCTACGAGCAGTACTTC.